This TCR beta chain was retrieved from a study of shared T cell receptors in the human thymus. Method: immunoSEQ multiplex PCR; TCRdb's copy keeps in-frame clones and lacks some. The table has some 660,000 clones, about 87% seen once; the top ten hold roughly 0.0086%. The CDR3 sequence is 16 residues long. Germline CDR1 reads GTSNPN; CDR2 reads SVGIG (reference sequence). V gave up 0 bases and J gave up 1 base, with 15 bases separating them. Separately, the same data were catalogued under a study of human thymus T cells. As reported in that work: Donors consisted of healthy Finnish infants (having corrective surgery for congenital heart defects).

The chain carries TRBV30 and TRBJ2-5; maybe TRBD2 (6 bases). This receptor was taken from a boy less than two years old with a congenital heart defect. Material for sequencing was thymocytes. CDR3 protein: CAWSVQEGPRQETQYF. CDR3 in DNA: TGTGCCTGGAGTGTACAGGAGGGACCTCGCCAAGAGACCCAGTACTTC.